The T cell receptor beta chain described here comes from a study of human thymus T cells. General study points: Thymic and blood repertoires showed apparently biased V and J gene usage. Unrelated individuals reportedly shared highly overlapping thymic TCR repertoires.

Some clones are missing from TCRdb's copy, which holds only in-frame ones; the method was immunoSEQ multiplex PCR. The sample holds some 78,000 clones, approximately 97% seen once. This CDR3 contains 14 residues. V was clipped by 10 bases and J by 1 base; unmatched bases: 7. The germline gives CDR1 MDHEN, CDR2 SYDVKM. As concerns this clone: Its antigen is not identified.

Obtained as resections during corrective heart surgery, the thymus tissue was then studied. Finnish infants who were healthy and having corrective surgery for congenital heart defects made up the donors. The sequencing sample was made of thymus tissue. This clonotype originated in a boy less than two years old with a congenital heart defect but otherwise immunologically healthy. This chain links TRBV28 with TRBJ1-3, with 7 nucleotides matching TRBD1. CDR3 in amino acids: CAIQQGPSGNTIYF. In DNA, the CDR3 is TGTGCCATACAACAGGGGCCGTCTGGAAACACCATATATTTT.